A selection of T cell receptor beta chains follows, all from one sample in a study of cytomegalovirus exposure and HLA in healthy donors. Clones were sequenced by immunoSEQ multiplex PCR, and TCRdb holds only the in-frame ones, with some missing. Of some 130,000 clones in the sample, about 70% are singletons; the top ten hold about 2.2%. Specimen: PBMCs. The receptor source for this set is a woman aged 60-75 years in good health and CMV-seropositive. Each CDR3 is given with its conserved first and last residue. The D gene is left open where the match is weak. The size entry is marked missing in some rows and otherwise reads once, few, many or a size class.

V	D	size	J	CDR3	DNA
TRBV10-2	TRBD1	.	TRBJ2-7	CASSWDRVGQYF	TGCGCCAGCAGCTGGGACAGGGTTGGGCAGTACTTC
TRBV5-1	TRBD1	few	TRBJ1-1	CASSSAGTVATEAFF	TGCGCCAGCAGCTCGGCCGGGACAGTGGCCACTGAAGCTTTCTTT
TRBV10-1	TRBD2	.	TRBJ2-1	CASSESGIAGVDEQFF	TGCGCCAGCAGTGAGAGCGGGATAGCGGGAGTTGATGAGCAGTTCTTC
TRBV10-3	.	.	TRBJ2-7	CAISESPRGDEQYF	TGTGCCATCAGTGAGTCTCCCAGGGGCGACGAGCAGTACTTC
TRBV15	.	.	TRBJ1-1	CATSSTGNTEAFF	TGTGCCACCAGCAGTACGGGGAACACTGAAGCTTTCTTT
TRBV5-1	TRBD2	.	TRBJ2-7	CASSLDGRVGEQYF	TGCGCCAGCAGCTTGGACGGGAGGGTCGGCGAGCAGTACTTC
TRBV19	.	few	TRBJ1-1	CASSIVGRVDTEAFF	TGTGCCAGTAGTATAGTCGGCAGGGTAGACACTGAAGCTTTCTTT
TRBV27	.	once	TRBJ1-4	CASSEGPAGSNEKLFF	TGTGCCAGCAGTGAAGGTCCGGCGGGGTCTAATGAAAAACTGTTTTTT
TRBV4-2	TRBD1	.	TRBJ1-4	CASSQAGTGEGGTNEKLFF	TGTGCCAGCAGCCAAGCGGGGACAGGGGAAGGAGGCACTAATGAAAAACTGTTTTTT
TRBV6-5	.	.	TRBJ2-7	CASSYGQNSYEQYF	TGTGCCAGCAGCTACGGACAGAACTCCTACGAGCAGTACTTC
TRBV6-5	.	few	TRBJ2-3	CASSYSLSRDTQYF	TGTGCCAGCAGTTACTCGCTCTCGAGGGATACGCAGTATTTT
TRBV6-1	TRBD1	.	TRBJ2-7	CASTRTGPYEQYF	TGTGCCAGCACCCGGACAGGACCCTACGAGCAGTACTTC
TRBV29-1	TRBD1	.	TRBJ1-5	CSVGGQGVNQPQHF	TGCAGCGTTGGGGGACAGGGGGTCAATCAGCCCCAGCATTTT
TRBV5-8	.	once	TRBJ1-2	CASSPGDLGGYTF	TGTGCCAGCAGCCCGGGTGACCTCGGGGGCTACACCTTC
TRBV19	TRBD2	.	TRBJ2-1	CASRGLAGTNEQFF	TGTGCCAGTAGAGGACTAGCGGGTACAAATGAGCAGTTCTTC
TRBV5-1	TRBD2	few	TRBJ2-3	CASSLDSGSDTQYF	TGCGCCAGCAGCTTGGATAGCGGGAGCGATACGCAGTATTTT
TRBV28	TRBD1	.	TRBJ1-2	CASTPRDRAINYGYTF	TGTGCCAGCACCCCCCGGGACAGGGCGATTAACTATGGCTACACCTTC
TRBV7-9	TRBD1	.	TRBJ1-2	CASSLSGTANYGYTF	TGTGCCAGCAGCTTATCTGGGACAGCTAACTATGGCTACACCTTC